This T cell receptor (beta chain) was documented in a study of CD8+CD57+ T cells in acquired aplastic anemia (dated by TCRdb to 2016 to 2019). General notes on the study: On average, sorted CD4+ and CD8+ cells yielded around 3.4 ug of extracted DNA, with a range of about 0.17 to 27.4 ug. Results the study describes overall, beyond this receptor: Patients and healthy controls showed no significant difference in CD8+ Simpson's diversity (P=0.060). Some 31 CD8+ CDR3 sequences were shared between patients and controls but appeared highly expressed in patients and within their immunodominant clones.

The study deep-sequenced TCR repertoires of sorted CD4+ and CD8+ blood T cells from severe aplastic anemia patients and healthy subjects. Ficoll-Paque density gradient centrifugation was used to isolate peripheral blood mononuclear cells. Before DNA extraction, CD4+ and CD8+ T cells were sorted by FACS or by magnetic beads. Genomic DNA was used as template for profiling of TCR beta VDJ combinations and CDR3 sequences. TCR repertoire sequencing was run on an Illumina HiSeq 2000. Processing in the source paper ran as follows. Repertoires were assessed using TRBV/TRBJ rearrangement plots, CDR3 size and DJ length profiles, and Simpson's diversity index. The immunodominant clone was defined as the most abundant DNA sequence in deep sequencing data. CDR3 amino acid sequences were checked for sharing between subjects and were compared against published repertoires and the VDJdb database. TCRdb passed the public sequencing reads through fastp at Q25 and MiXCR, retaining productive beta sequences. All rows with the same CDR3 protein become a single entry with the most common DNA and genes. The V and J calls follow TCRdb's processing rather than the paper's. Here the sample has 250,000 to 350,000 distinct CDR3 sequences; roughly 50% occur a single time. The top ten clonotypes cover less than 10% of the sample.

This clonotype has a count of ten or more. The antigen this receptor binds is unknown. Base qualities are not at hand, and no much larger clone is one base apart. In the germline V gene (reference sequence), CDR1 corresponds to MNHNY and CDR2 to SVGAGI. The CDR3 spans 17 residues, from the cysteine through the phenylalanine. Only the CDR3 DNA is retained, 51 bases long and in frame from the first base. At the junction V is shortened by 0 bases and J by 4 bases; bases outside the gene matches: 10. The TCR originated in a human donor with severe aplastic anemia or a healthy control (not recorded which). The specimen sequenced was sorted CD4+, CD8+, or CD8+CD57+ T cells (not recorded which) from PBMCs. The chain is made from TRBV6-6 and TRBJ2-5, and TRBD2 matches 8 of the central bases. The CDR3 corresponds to CASSYSGSPTSVETQYF. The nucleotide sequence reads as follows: TGTGCCAGCAGTTACTCCGGGTCCCCGACTAGCGTAGAGACCCAGTACTTC.